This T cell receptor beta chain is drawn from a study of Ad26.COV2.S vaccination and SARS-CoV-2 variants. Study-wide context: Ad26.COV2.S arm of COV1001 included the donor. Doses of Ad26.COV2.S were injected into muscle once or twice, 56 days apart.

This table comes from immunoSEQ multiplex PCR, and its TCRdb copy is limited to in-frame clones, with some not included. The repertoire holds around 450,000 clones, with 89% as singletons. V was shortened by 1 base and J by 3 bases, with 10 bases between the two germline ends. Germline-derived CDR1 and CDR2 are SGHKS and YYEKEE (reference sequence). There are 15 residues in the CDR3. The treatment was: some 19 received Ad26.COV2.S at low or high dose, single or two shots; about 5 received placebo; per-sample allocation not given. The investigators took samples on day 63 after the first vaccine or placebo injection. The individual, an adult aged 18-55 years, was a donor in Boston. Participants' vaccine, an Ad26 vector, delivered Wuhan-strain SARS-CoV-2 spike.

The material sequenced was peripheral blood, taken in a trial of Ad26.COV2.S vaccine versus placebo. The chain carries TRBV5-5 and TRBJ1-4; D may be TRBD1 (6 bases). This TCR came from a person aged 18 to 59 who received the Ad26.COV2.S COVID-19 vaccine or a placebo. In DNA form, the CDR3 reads TGTGCCAGCAGCTTGAGGGGGATGGCTAATGAAAAACTGTTTTTT. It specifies CASSLRGMANEKLFF.